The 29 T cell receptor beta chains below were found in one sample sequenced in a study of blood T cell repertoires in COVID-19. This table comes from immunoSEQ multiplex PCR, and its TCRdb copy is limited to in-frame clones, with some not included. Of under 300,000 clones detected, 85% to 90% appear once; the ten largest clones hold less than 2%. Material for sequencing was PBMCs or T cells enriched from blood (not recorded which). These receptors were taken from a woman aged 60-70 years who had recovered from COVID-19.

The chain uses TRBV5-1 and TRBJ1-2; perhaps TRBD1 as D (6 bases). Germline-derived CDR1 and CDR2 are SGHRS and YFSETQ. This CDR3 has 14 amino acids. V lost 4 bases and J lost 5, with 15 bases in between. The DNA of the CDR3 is TGCGCCAGCAGCCCGGGGGGCGGTCAGTATGGCTACACCTTC. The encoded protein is CASSPGGGQYGYTF.

CDR3 residues: CASSLRGRNEQFF. The DNA of the CDR3 is TGTGCCAGCAGTTTAAGGGGCCGAAATGAGCAGTTCTTC. This chain joins TRBV28 and TRBJ2-1; tentatively, D is TRBD1 (5 bases). V lost 2 bases and J lost 7, with 9 bases in between. CDR3 size: 13 residues. Germline loops: CDR1 MDHEN, CDR2 SYDVKM.

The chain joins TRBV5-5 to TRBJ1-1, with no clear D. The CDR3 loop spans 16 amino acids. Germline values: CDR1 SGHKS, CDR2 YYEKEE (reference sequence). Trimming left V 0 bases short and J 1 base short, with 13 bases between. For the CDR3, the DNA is TGTGCCAGCAGCTTGGCCGCGAGGTCTGGGAACACTGAAGCTTTCTTT. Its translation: CASSLAARSGNTEAFF.

CDR3 residues: CASRQENTGELFF. The CDR3 DNA follows: TGTGCCAGCAGACAGGAGAACACCGGGGAGCTGTTTTTT. This chain uses TRBV27 with TRBJ2-2; D possibly corresponds to TRBD1 (5 bases). Deletions cut 6 bases from V and 1 base from J, with 6 bases between. Per germline, CDR1 MNHEY and CDR2 SMNVEV (reference sequence). This CDR3 contains 13 residues.

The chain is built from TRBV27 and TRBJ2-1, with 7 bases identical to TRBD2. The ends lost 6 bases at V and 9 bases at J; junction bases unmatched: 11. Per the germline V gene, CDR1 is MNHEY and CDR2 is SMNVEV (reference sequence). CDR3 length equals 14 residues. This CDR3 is CASRYTSDRVEQFF. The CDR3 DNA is TGTGCCAGCAGGTACACTAGCGATCGGGTTGAGCAGTTCTTC.

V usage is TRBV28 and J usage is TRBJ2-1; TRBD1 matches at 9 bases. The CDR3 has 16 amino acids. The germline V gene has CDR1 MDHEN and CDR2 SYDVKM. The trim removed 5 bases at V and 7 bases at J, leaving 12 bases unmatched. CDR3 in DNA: TGTGCCAGCAGTCCAACCTCCGGGACAGGGCATAATGAGCAGTTCTTC. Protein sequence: CASSPTSGTGHNEQFF.

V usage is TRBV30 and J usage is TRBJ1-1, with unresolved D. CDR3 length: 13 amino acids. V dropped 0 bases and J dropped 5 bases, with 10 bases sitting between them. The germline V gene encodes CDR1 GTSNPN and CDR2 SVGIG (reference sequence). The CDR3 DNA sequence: TGTGCCTGGAGTGTTTTTACCGGTACTGAAGCTTTCTTT. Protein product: CAWSVFTGTEAFF.

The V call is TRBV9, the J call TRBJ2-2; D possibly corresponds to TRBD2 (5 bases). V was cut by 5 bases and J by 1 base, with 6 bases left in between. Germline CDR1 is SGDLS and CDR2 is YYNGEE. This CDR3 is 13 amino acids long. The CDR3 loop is CASSEGNTGELFF. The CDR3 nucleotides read TGTGCCAGCAGTGAGGGGAACACCGGGGAGCTGTTTTTT. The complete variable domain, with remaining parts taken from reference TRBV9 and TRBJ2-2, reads DSGVTQTPKHLITATGQRVTLRCSPRSGDLSVYWYQQSLDQGLQFLIQYYNGEERAKGNILERFSAQQFPDLHSELNLSSLELGDSALYFCASSEGNTGELFFGEGSRLTVL.

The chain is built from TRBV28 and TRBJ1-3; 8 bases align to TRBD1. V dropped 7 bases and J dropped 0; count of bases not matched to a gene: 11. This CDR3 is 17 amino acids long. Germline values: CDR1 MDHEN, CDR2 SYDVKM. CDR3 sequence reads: CASKRPGQAYSGNTIYF. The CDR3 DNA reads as TGTGCCAGCAAGAGGCCGGGACAGGCCTACTCTGGAAACACCATATATTTT.

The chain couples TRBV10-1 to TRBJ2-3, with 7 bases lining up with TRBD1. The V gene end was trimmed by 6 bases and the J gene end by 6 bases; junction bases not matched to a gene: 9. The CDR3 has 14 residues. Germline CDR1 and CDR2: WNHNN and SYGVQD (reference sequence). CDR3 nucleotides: TGCGCCAGCAGGTCGGGGACAGATTCGGATACGCAGTATTTT. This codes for CASRSGTDSDTQYF.

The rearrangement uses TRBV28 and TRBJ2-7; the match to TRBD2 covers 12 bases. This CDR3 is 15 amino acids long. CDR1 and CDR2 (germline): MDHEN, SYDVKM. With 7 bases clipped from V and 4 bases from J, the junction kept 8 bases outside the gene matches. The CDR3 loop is CASIPRLAGVYEQYF. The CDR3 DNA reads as TGTGCCAGCATTCCAAGACTAGCGGGAGTTTACGAGCAGTACTTC.

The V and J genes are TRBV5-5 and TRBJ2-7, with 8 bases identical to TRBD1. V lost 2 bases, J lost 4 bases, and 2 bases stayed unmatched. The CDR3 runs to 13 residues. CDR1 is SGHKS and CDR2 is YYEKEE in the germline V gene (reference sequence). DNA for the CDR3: TGTGCCAGCAGCTTTCAGGGGGCGTACGAGCAGTACTTC. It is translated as CASSFQGAYEQYF.

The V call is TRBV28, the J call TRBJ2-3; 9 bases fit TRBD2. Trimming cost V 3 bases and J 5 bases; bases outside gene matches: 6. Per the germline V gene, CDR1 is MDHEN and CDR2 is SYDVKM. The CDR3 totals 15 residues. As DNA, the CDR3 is TGTGCCAGCAGTTTCCGCGGGGGGGCTGGAGATACGCAGTATTTT. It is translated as CASSFRGGAGDTQYF.

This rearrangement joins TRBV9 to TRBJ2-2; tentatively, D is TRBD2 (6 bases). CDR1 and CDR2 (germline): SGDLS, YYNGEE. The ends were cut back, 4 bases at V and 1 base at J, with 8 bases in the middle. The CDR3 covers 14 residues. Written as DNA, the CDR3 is TGTGCCAGCAGCCTGGGGGGGAACACCGGGGAGCTGTTTTTT. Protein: CASSLGGNTGELFF.

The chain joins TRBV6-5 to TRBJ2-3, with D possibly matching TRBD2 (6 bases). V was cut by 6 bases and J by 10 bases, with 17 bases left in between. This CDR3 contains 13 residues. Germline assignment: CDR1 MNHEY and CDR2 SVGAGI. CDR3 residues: CASSQDRRVAQYF. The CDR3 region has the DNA TGTGCCAGCAGCCAAGACCGGAGGGTAGCGCAGTATTTT.

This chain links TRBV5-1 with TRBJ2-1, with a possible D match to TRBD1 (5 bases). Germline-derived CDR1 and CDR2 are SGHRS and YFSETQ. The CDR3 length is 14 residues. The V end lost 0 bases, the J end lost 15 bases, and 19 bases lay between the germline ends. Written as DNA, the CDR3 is TGCGCCAGCAGCTTGGCCGGAGCGACCGACAGTGGGTTCTTC. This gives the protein CASSLAGATDSGFF.

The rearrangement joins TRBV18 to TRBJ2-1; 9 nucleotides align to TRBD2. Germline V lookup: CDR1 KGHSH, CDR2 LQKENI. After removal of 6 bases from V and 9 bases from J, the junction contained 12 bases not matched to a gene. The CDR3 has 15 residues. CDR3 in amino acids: CASSRTAGGDAEQFF. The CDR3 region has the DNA TGTGCCAGCTCTCGTACCGCGGGAGGGGACGCTGAGCAGTTCTTC.

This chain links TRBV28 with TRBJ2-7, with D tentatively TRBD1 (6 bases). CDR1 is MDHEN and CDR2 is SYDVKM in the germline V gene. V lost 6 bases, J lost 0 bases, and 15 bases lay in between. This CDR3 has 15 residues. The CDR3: CASSRAGASSYEQYF. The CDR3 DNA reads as TGTGCCAGCAGCCGGGCAGGGGCCAGCTCCTACGAGCAGTACTTC.

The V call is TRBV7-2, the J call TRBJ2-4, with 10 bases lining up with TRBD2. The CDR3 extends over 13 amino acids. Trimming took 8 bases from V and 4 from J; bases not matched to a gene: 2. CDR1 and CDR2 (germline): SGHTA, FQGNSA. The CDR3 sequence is CASATSGKNIQYF. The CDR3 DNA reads TGTGCCAGCGCGACTAGCGGGAAAAACATTCAGTACTTC.

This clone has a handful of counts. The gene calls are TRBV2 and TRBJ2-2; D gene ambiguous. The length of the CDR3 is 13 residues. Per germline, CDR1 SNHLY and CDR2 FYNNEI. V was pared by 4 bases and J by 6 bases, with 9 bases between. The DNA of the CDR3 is TGTGCCAGCAGTGGCGTCGTCTCCGGGGAGCTGTTTTTT. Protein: CASSGVVSGELFF.

CDR3 nucleotide sequence: TGTGCCAGCAGCCCGGGTCCCTACTCCTACGAGCAGTACTTC. Translated, it gives CASSPGPYSYEQYF. The genes are TRBV5-8 and TRBJ2-7; D remains unclear. V dropped 4 bases and J dropped 0 bases, with 11 bases sitting between them. Germline V CDR1 and CDR2: SGHTS, YDEGEE. The CDR3 extends over 14 amino acids.

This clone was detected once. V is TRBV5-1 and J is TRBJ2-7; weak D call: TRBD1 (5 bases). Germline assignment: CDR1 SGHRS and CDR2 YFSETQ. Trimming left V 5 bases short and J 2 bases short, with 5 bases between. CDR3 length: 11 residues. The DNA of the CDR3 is TGCGCCAGCAGGGACACCTACGAGCAGTACTTC. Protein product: CASRDTYEQYF. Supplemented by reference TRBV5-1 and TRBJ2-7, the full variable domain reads KAGVTQTPRYLIKTRGQQVTLSCSPISGHRSVSWYQQTPGQGLQFLFEYFSETQRNKGNFPGRFSGRQFSNSRSEMNVSTLELGDSALYLCASRDTYEQYFGPGTRLTVT.

CDR3 nucleotides: TGTGCCAGCAGCTTATACAGTCCGGTAGTCAACTATGGCTACACCTTC. It specifies CASSLYSPVVNYGYTF. The chain joins TRBV5-6 to TRBJ1-2, with D unresolved. The V and J ends lost 2 bases and 2 bases respectively, with 16 bases between them. The CDR3 spans 16 residues. The germline CDR1 and CDR2 sequences are SGHDT and YYEEEE.

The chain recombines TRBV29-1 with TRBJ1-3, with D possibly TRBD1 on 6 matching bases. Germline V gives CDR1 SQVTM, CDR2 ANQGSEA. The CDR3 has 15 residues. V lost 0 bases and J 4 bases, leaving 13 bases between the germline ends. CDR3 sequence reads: CSVEESTGRGNTIYF. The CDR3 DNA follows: TGCAGCGTTGAAGAGTCAACAGGGCGCGGAAACACCATATATTTT.

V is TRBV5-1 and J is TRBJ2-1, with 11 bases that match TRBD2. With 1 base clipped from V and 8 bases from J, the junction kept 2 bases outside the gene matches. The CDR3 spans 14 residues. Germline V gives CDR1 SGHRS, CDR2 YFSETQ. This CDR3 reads CASSLISGGDEQFF. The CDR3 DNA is TGCGCCAGCAGCTTGATTAGCGGGGGGGATGAGCAGTTCTTC.

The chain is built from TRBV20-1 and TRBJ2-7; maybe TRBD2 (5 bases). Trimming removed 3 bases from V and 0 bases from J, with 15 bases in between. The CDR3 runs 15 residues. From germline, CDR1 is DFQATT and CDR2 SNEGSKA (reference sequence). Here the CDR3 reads CSASNDLSGSYEQYF. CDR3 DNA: TGCAGTGCTAGTAACGACTTGAGCGGCTCCTACGAGCAGTACTTC.

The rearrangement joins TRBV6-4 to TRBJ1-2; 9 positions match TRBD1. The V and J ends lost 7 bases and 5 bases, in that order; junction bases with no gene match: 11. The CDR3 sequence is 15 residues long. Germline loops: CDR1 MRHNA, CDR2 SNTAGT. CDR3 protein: CASTRTGGGGYGYTF. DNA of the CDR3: TGTGCCAGCACCCGAACAGGGGGCGGTGGTTATGGCTACACCTTC.

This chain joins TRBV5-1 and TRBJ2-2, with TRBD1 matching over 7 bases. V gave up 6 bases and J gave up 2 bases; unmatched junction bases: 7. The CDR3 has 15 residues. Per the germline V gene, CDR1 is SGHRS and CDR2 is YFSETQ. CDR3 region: CASKGAAENTGELFF. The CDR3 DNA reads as TGCGCCAGCAAGGGGGCAGCGGAAAACACCGGGGAGCTGTTTTTT.

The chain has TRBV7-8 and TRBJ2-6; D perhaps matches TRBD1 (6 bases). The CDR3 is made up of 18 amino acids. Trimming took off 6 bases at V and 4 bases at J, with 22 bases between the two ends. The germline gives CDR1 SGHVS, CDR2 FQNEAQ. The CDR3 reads CASRDPTTAGAGANVLTF. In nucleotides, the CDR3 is TGTGCCAGCAGGGATCCGACCACAGCAGGGGCCGGGGCCAACGTCCTGACTTTC.